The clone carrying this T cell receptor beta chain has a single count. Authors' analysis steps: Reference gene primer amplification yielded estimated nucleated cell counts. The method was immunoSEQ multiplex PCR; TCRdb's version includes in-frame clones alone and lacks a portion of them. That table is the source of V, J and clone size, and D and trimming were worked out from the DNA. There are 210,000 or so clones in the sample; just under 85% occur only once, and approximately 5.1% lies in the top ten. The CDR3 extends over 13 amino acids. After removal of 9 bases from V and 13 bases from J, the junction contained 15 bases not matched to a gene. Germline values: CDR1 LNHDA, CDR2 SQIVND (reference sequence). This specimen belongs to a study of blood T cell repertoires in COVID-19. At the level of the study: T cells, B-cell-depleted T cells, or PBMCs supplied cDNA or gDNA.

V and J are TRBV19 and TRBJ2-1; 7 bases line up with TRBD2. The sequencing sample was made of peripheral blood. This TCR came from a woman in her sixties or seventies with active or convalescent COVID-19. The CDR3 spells CASVPGLGGEQFF. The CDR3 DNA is TGTGCCAGCGTACCCGGACTAGGAGGCGAACAGTTCTTC.